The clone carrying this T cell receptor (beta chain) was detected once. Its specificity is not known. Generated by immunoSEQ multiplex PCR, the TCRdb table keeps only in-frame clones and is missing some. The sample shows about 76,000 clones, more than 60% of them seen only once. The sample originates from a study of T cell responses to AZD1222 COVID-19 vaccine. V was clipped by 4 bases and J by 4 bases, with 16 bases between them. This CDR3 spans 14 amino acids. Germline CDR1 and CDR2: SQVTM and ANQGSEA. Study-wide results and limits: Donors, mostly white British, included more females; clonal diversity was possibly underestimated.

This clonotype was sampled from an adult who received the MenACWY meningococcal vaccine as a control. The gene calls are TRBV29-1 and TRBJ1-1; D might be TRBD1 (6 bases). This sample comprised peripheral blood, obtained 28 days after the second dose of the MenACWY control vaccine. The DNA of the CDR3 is TGCAGCGTTGCGGGGGGGGCCCAGGGCACTGAAGCTTTCTTT. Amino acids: CSVAGGAQGTEAFF.